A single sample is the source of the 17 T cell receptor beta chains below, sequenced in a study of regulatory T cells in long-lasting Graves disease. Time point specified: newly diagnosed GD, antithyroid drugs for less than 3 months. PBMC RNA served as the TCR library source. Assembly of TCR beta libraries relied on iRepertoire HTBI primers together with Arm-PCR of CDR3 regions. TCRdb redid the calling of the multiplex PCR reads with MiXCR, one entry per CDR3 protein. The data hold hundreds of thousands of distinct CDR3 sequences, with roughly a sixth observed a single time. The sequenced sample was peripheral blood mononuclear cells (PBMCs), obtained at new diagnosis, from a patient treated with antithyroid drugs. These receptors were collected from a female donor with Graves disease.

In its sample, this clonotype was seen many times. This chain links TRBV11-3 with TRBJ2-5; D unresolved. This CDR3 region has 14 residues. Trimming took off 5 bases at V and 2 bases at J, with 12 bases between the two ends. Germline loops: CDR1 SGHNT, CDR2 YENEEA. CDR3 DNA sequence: TGTGCCAGCAGCCCGGACGGACCGCAAGAGACCCAGTACTTC. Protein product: CASSPDGPQETQYF.

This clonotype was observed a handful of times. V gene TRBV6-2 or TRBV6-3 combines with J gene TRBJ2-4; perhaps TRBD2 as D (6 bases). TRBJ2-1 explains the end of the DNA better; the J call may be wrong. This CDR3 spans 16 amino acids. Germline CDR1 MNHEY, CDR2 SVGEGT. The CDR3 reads CASSYLRGGNLYEQFF. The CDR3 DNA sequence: TGTGCCAGCAGTTACCTAAGGGGCGGGAATCTATATGAGCAGTTCTTC.

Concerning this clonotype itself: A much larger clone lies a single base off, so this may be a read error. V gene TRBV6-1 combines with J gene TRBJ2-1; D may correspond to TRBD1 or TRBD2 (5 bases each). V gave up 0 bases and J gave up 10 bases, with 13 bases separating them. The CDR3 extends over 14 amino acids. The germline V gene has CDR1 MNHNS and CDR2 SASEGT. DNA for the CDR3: TGTGCCAGCAGTGAAGCGCAGGGACCCTACGAGCAGTTCTTC. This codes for CASSEAQGPYEQFF.

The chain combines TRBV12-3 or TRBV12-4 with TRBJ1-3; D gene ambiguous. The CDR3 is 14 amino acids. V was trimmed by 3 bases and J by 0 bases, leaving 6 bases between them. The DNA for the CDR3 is TGTGCCAGCAGTTTGACTAGCTCTGGAAACACCATATATTTT. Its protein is CASSLTSSGNTIYF.

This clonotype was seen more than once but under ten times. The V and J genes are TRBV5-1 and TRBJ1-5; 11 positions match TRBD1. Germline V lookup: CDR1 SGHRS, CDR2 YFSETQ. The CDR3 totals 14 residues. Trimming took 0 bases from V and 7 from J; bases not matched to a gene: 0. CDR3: CASSLGTGGQPQHF. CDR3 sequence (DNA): TGCGCCAGCAGCTTGGGGACAGGGGGCCAGCCCCAGCATTTT.

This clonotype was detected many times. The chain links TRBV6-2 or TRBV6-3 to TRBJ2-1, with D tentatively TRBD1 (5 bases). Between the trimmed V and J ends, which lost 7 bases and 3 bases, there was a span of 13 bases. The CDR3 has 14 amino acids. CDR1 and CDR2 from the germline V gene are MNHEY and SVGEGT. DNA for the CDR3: TGTGCCAGCAAGATGACAGTGGGCTACAATGAGCAGTTCTTC. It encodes CASKMTVGYNEQFF.

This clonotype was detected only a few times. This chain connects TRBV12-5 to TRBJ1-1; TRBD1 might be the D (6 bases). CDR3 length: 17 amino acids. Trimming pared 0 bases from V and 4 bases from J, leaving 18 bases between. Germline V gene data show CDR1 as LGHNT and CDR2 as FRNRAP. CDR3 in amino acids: CASGLVLGGARGTEAFF. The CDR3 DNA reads TGTGCTAGTGGTTTGGTACTTGGGGGCGCGCGGGGCACTGAAGCTTTCTTT.

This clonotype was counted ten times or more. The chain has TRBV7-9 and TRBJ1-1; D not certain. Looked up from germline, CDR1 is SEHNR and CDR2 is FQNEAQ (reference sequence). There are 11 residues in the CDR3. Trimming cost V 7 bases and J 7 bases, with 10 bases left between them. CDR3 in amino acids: CASTYPGEAFF. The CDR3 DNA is TGTGCCAGCACATACCCGGGTGAAGCTTTCTTT.

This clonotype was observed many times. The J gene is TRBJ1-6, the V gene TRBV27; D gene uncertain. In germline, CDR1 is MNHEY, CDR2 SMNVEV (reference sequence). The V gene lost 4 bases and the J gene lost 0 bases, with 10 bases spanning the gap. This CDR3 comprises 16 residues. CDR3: CASSSYMSSYNSPLHF. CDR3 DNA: TGTGCCAGCAGTTCCTACATGAGCTCCTATAATTCACCCCTCCACTTT.

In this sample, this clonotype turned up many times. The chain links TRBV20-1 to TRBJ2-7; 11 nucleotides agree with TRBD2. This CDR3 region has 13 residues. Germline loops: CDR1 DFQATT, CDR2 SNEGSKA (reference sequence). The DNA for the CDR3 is TGCGGACTAACCAGACTAGCGGGAATCGAGCAGTACTTC. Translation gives CGLTRLAGIEQYF.

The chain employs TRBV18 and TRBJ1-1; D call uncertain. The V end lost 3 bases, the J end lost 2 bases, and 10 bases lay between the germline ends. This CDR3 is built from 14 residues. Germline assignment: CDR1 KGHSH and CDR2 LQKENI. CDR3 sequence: CASSPTARNTEAFF. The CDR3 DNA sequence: TGTGCCAGCTCACCTACAGCCAGAAACACTGAAGCTTTCTTT.

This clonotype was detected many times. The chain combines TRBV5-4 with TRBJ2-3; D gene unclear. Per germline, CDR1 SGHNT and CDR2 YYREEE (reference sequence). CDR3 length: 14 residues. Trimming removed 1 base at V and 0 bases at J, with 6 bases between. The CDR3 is CASSLPGSTDTQYF. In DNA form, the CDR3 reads TGTGCCAGCAGCTTGCCTGGGAGCACAGATACGCAGTATTTT.

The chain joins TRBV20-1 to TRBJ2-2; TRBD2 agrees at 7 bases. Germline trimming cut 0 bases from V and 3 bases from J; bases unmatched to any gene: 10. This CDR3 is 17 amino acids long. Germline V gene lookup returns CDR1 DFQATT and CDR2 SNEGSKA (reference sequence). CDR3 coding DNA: TGCAGTGCTAGAGATAGTAGGGCTAGCGGTTACACCGGGGAGCTGTTTTTT. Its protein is CSARDSRASGYTGELFF.

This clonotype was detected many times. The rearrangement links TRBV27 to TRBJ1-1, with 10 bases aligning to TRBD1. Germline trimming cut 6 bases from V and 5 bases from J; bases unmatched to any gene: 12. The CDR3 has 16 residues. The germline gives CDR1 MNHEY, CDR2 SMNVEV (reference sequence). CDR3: CASRSDRGRGGTEAFF. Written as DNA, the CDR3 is TGTGCCAGCAGGTCTGACAGGGGGCGCGGGGGTACTGAAGCTTTCTTT.

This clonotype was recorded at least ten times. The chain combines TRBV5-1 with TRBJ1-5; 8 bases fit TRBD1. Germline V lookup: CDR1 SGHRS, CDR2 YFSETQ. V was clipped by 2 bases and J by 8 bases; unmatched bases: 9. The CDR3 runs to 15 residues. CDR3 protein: CASSFTDRVGEPQHF. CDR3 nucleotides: TGCGCCAGCAGCTTCACGGACAGGGTAGGGGAGCCCCAGCATTTT.

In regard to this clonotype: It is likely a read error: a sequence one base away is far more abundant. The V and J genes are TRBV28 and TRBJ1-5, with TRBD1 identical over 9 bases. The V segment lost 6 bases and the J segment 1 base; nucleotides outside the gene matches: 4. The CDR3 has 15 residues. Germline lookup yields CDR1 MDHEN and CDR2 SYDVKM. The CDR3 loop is CASRPGTGSNQPQHF. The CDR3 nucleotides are TGTGCCAGCAGACCCGGGACAGGGAGCAATCAGCCCCAGCATTTT.

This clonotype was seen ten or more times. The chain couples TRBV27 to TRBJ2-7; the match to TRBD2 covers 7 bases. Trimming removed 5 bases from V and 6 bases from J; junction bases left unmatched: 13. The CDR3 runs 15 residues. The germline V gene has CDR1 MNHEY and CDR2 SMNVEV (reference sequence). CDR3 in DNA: TGTGCCAGCAGTCGCAGGCGGGGGATGGCTCCCGAGCAGTACTTC. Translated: CASSRRRGMAPEQYF.